This T cell receptor beta chain derives from a study of cytomegalovirus exposure and HLA in healthy donors. The study's findings and limits: In presence/absence analyses, roughly uniform sequencing depth across donors was assumed. Listed as cytomegalovirus-associated were over 150 TCR beta chains.

Unrecorded immune exposure was likely among donors, who were nominally healthy when sampled. The PCR ran on 60 Vbeta and 13 Jbeta primers. Sequencing was performed with immunoSEQ multiplex PCR; in TCRdb, only in-frame clones are kept and a portion is missing. The sample table sets out under 200,000 clones. Of note for this clone: What it binds is not known.

The receptor was isolated from a woman between 18 and 30 years old in good health and CMV-seropositive. Material: PBMCs.

CDR3: CAIIPSGSWRNEQFF. DNA of the CDR3: TGTGCCATCATCCCTAGCGGGAGTTGGCGCAATGAGCAGTTCTTC. This chain uses TRBV6-1 with TRBJ2-1; 10 positions match TRBD2. V gave up 10 bases and J gave up 6 bases; unmatched junction bases: 12. Germline V gene data show CDR1 as MNHNS and CDR2 as SASEGT. The CDR3 is made up of 15 amino acids.